This T cell receptor (beta chain) was found in a study of blood T cells in healthy people across ages. A second PCR, run for roughly 7 to 12 cycles, used a sample-barcoded 5' primer plus a J-beta primer mix. TCRdb re-analysed the 5' RACE reads in MiXCR, keeping a single row per CDR3 protein. The repertoire holds around 870,000 distinct CDR3 sequences, less than 35% seen once, with about 18% in the top ten. This clonotype has at least ten counts. In germline, CDR1 is MNHEY, CDR2 SVGAGI. The CDR3 runs 16 residues. The ends lost 2 bases at V and 7 bases at J; junction bases unmatched: 11. The TCR originated in a woman aged 80 or over in good health. The J gene is TRBJ2-5, the V gene TRBV6-5, with 9 bases matching TRBD2. The sample taken for sequencing was blood. The CDR3 nucleotides are TGTGCCAGCAGTTACGGGGGTCGGCGGGGGGGAGGGACCCAGTACTTC. Translated, it gives CASSYGGRRGGGTQYF.